This T cell receptor (beta chain) was observed in a study of PD-1 blockade in classical Hodgkin lymphoma (dated by TCRdb to about 2020). Some background on the complete study: Nivolumab dosing was 3 mg/kg intravenously every 2 weeks, continuing until either disease progression or unacceptable toxicity. To define a peripheral blood immune signature of response to PD-1 blockade in classical Hodgkin lymphoma, the study combined TCR beta sequencing with CyTOF.

Relative to germline, V is 4 bases shorter and J is 4 bases shorter, with 13 bases between their ends. The CDR3 has 15 amino acids, counting the end cysteine and phenylalanine. The retained sequence is limited to the CDR3, 45 bases, with the frame set at the first base. The germline V gene (reference sequence) sets CDR1 to LNHDA and CDR2 to SQIVND. What the authors observed across the whole study: Baseline TCR diversity was reported to be lower in newly diagnosed patients than in healthy donors and to be lower still in relapsed/refractory patients. The study was limited to a single clinical trial cohort, and causes of repertoire differences, possibly disease activity or prior therapy, remained undefined. Lower diversity was seen in patients whose nivolumab began less than 1 year after ASCT, and these patients were left out of later analyses so that immune reconstitution would not confound the results. A significant rise by C4D1 was seen in CD4+ but not CD8+ TCR diversity (p=0.0027 vs p=0.16), with the rise being most apparent in complete responders (p=0.02). Among trial patients, those achieving complete response had baseline diversity similar to that of newly diagnosed patients, while diversity was significantly lower in partial responders and progressors.

In light of the paper, this sample's time point label describes: cycle 4 day 1 (C4D1), after 5 to 7 weeks of nivolumab. Every trial patient had relapsed after autologous stem cell transplantation, and cohorts A, B and C differed in prior brentuximab vedotin exposure. The trial cohort included some 53 patients with relapsed/refractory classical Hodgkin lymphoma, and each patient had a best overall response of complete response, partial response or progressive disease. Single-agent nivolumab was administered to trial patients in the multi-cohort phase II CheckMate 205 trial. Best overall response was determined by an independent review committee according to the 2007 International Working Group response criteria. Trial PBMCs were collected immediately before nivolumab initiation (C1D1) and during therapy at cycle 2 day 1 and cycle 4 day 1. Peripheral blood was collected in 8 mL Vacutainer Cell Preparation Tubes, from which PBMCs were isolated by centrifugation and then cryopreserved.

In the case of this clone: No cognate antigen has been identified for it. Base qualities are not recorded, but no much larger clone differs from it by a single base.

Genomic DNA was isolated using the Qiagen DNeasy kit from unsorted PBMCs as well as from negatively selected CD4+ and CD8+ fractions. Using primers that anneal to V and J segments, immunoSEQ multiplex PCR amplified the TCR beta CDR3 regions. Amplification bias was minimized using a synthetic immune receptor repertoire, and residual bias was removed computationally after sequencing. For the original study's pipeline: Repertoire diversity was quantified as the Shannon entropy index using custom Python scripts. Unsorted, CD4+ and CD8+ repertoires were analyzed separately, except for combined analyses in which CD4+ and CD8+ sequences were merged in silico. A clone was considered expanded if an increase in frequency of at least 2-fold after treatment relative to C1D1 was found, and a pseudocount of 0.5 was applied to clones undetected at baseline. Clones with 0 or 1 copy at C1D1 were classified as singleton clones, and clones with 2 or more copies were classified as non-singleton clones. Clones expanded in unsorted samples were labelled as CD4+, CD8+ or unknown by matching protein sequences in sorted samples from the same patient. Wilcoxon tests were applied to paired samples to test diversity changes from C1D1 to C4D1. TCRdb holds this immuneACCESS table with in-frame rearrangements only. Some clones are missing; in checked studies, unresolved V genes explain under half, and the rest has no known cause. V and J calls and clone size follow that table, whereas D and trimming were derived from the DNA. The sample profile shows tens of thousands of clones; just over 65% of them were found once. Clones ranked in the top ten supply approximately 3% of the sample.

The specimen comprised peripheral blood mononuclear cells (PBMCs), sampled before the fourth cycle of nivolumab. The chain links TRBV19 with TRBJ2-2; matching of 5 bases hints at TRBD2 as the D gene. The receptor comes from a human donor with classical Hodgkin lymphoma. The CDR3 region: CASSNPGESTGELFF. The nucleotides are TGTGCCAGTAGTAACCCTGGGGAGAGCACCGGGGAGCTGTTTTTT.